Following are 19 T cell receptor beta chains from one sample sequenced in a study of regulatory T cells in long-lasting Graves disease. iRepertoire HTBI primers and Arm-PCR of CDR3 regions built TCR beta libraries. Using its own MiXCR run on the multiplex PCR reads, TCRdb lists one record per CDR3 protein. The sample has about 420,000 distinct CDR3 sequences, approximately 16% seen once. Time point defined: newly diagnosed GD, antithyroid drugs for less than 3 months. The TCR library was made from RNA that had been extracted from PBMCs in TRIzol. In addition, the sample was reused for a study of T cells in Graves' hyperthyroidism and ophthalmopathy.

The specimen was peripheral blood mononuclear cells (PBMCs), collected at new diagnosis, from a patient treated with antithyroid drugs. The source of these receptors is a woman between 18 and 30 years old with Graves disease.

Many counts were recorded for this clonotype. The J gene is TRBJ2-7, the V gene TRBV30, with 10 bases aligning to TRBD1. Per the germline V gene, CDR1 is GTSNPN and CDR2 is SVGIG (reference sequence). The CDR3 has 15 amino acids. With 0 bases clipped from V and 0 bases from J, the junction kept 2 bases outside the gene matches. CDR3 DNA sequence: TGTGCCTGGAGTGTGGGACAGGGGACCTCCTACGAGCAGTACTTC. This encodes CAWSVGQGTSYEQYF.

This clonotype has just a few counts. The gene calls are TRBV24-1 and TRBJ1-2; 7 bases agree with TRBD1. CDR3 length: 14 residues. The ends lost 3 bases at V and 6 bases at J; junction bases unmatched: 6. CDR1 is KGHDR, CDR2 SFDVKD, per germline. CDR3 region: CATSDGGQYDGYTF. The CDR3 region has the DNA TGTGCCACCAGTGATGGGGGACAGTACGATGGCTACACCTTC.

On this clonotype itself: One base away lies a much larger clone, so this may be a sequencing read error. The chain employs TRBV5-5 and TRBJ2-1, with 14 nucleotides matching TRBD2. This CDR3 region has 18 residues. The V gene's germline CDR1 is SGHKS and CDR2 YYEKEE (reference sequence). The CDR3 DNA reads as TGCGCCAGCTTGCCGGGACTAGCGGGAGTTGGGCCCTACAATGAGCAGTTCTTC. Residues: CASLPGLAGVGPYNEQFF.

The CDR3 DNA is TGTGCCAGCAGTTCACCAACCTCCTACGAGCAGTACTTC. It yields the protein CASSSPTSYEQYF. The J gene is TRBJ2-7, the V gene TRBV27; D remains unclear. Per germline, CDR1 MNHEY and CDR2 SMNVEV (reference sequence). V was pared by 4 bases and J by 0 bases, with 7 bases between. CDR3 length equals 13 residues.

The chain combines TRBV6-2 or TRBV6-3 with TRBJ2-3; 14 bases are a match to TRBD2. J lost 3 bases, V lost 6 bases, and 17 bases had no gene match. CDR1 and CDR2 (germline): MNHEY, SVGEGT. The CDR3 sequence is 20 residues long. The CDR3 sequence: CASSSLGTGTSGRLTDTQYF. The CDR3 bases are TGTGCCAGCAGCTCCCTCGGGACCGGGACTAGCGGGAGATTGACAGATACGCAGTATTTT.

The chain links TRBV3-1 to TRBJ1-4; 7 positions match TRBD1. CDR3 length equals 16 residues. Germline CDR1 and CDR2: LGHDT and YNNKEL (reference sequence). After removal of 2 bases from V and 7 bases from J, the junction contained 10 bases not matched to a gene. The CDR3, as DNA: TGTGCCAGCAGCCAAAGAAAGGGGGCCAGCGGTGAAAAACTGTTTTTT. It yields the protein CASSQRKGASGEKLFF.

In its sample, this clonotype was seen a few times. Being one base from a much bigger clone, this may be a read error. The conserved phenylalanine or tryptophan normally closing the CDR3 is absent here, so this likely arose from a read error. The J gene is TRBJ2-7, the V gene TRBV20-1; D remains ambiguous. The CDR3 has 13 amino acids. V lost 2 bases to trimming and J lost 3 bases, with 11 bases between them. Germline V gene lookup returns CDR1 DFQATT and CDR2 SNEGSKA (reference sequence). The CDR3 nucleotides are TGCAGTGCTAGATCCACAGAACGCTACGAGCAGTACCTC. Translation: CSARSTERYEQYL.

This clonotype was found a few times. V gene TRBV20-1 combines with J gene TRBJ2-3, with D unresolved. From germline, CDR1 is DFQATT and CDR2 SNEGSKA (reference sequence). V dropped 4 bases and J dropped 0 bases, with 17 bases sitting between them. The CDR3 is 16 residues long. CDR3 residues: CSATKSSLSSTDTQYF. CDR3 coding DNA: TGCAGTGCTACCAAATCAAGTCTCTCTAGCACAGATACGCAGTATTTT.

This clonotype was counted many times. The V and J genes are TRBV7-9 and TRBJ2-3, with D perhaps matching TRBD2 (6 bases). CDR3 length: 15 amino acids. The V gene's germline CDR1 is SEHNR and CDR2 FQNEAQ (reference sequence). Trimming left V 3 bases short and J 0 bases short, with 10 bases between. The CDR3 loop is CASSFPGTSTDTQYF. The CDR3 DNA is TGTGCCAGCAGCTTCCCTGGGACTAGCACAGATACGCAGTATTTT.

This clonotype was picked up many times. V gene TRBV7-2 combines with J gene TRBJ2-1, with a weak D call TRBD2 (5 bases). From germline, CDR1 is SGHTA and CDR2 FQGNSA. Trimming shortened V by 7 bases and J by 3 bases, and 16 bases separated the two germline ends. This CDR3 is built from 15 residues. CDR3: CASTPTEALYNEQFF. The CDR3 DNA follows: TGTGCCAGCACCCCGACGGAGGCCCTCTACAATGAGCAGTTCTTC.

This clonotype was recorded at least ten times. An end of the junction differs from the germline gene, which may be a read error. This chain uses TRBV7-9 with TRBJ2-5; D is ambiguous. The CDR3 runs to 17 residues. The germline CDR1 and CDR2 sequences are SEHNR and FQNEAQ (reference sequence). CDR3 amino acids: CASSRSPLSVAQETQYF. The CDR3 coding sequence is TGTGCCAGCAGCCGAAGCCCCCTGTCGGTAGCCCAAGAGACTCAGTACTTC.

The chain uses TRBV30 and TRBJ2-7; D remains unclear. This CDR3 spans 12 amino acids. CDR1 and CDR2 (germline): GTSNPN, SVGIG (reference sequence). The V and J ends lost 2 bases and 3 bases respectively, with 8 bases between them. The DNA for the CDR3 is TGTGCCTGGAGTTTAGACGGCTACGAGCAGTACTTC. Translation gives CAWSLDGYEQYF.

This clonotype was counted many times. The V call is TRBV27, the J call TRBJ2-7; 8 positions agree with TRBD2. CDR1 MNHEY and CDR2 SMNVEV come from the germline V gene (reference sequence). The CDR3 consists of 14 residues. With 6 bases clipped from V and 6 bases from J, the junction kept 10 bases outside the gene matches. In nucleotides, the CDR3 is TGTGCCAGCAGCTCCCGGGGGGGTTCGGTCGAGCAGTACTTC. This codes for CASSSRGGSVEQYF.

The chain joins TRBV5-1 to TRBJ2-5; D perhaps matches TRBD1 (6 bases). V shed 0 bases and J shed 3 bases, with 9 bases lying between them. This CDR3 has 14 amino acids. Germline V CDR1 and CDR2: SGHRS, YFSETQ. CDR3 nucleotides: TGCGCCAGCAGCTTGGGGGACACTAAAGAGACCCAGTACTTC. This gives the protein CASSLGDTKETQYF. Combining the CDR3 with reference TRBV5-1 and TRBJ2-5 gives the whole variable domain KAGVTQTPRYLIKTRGQQVTLSCSPISGHRSVSWYQQTPGQGLQFLFEYFSETQRNKGNFPGRFSGRQFSNSRSEMNVSTLELGDSALYLCASSLGDTKETQYFGPGTRLLVL.

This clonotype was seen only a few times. For the CDR3, the DNA is TGTGCCAGCAGCTTAGCGCAGGGGGCGCACTCACCCCTCCACTTT. The encoded protein is CASSLAQGAHSPLHF. The chain combines TRBV7-2 with TRBJ1-6, with 8 bases matching TRBD1. This CDR3 is 15 amino acids long. CDR1 is SGHTA and CDR2 is FQGNSA in the germline V gene. The ends lost 0 bases at V and 10 bases at J; junction bases unmatched: 5.

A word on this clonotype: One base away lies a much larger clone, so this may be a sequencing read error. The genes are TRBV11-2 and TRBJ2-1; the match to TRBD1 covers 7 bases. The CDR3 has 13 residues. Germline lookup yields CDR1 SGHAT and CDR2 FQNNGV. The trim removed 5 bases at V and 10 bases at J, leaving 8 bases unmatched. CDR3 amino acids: CASSVGQAYEQFF. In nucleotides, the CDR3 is TGTGCCAGCAGCGTCGGACAGGCCTACGAGCAGTTCTTC.

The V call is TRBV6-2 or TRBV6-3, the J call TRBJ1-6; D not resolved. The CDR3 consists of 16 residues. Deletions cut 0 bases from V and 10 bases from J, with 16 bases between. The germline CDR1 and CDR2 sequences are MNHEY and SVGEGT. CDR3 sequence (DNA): TGTGCCAGCAGTTACTCGCGCTGGGTATCTGGGTCACCCCTCCACTTT. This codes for CASSYSRWVSGSPLHF.

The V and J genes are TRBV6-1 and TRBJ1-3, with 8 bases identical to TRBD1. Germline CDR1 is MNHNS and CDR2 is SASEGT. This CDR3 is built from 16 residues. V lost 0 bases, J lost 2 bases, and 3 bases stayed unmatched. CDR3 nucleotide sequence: TGTGCCAGCAGTGAAGCCCCGACAGGGGCTGGAAACACCATATATTTT. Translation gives CASSEAPTGAGNTIYF.

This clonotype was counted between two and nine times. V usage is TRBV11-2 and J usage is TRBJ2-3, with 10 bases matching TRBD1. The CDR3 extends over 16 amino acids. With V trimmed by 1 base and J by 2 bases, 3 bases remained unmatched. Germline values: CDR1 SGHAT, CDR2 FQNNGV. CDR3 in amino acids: CASSLAGQGITDTQYF. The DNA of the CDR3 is TGTGCCAGCAGCTTAGCGGGACAGGGGATCACAGATACGCAGTATTTT.